The sequence of this T cell receptor beta chain was determined in a study of identifying expanded T cells in peripheral blood. Study outcomes and limitations: Clone count variance between roughly 2-week samples rose with total template count. Over approximately two and four weeks, about 15 and 19 clones changed, versus approximately 1.1 between replicates.

Here immunoSEQ multiplex PCR was the method, and the copy in TCRdb shows in-frame clones only, minus some. The data contain under 130,000 clones, around nine tenths of them singletons. No infections or other immune events were documented during collection. A remark on this clone: Its antigen is undetermined.

The CDR3 has 14 amino acids. Germline values: CDR1 ENHRY, CDR2 SYGVKD. With 0 bases removed from V and 4 bases from J, the gap between germline ends came to 10 bases. Source material: blood. The rearrangement uses TRBV10-3 and TRBJ2-7; perhaps D is TRBD1 or TRBD2 (6 bases each). This receptor was obtained from a person aged 18 to 75 in good health. CDR3 coding DNA: TGTGCCATCAGTGAGTCAGGAGGGGGGTACGAGCAGTACTTC. It specifies CAISESGGGYEQYF.